A selection of T cell receptor beta chains follows, all from one sample in a study of neurological immune-mediated disorders. TCRdb fed the 5' RACE reads into MiXCR, producing one record per CDR3 protein. The sample lists tens of thousands of distinct CDR3 sequences, 4.8% occurring once. Specimen: PBMCs. These receptors came from a woman in her 70s with multiple sclerosis. CDR3s include the opening cysteine and the closing phenylalanine or tryptophan. Fields, in order: J gene, D gene, clone size, V gene, CDR3 DNA, CDR3 protein. A D gene is named only where the DNA matches it firmly. Clone sizes are given selectively: once, few, many, or a class where the clone is expanded.

TRBJ2-1 - few TRBV6-1 TGTGCCAGCAGGGATACAGGGATCACTGAGCAGTTCTTC CASRDTGITEQFF
TRBJ2-3 TRBD2 few TRBV20-1 TGCAGTGCTACAGACGGGAGGGATACGCAGTATTTT CSATDGRDTQYF
TRBJ2-7 - many TRBV4-3 TGCGCCAGCAGCCAACAAGCATATGCCTACGAGCAGTACTTC CASSQQAYAYEQYF
TRBJ2-5 TRBD1 many TRBV5-1 TGCGCCAGCAGCCCTGGGGACAGGGGAGCGACCCAGTACTTC CASSPGDRGATQYF
TRBJ2-1 - once TRBV28 - CASSSVGSGTWFF
TRBJ2-1 TRBD2 many TRBV6-2/TRBV6-3 TGTGCCAGCAGTGCAACACTAGCGGAGTTATACAATGAGCAGTTCTTC CASSATLAELYNEQFF
TRBJ1-1 TRBD1 few TRBV7-2 TGTGCCAGCAGCTTGGGACAGGGAGCTGTCGCTTTCTTT CASSLGQGAVAFF
TRBJ1-1 - few TRBV2 TGTGCCAGCAGTGGGGGCACTGAAGCTTTCTTT CASSGGTEAFF
TRBJ2-1 - many TRBV7-2 TGTGCCAGCAGCTTAATGGGACTGCAGTCGGATGAGCAGTTCTTC CASSLMGLQSDEQFF
TRBJ2-1 TRBD1 many TRBV7-6 TGTGCCAGCAGCTATCTATCTGGGACAGCCTACAATGAGCAGTTCTTC CASSYLSGTAYNEQFF
TRBJ2-5 TRBD2 many TRBV6-6 TGTGCCAGCAGTACCGGGGGCGGGAGGGCCTTGGAGACCCAGTACTTC CASSTGGGRALETQYF
TRBJ1-2 TRBD1 - TRBV20-1 TGCAGTGCTAGACCAGGACAGGGGTCTAACTATGGCTACACCTTC CSARPGQGSNYGYTF
TRBJ2-1 TRBD2 many TRBV2 TGTGCCAGCAGTATGGGGGGGTCCAATGAGCAGTTCTTC CASSMGGSNEQFF
TRBJ2-1 - - TRBV7-3 TGTGCCAGCAGCCTTCAGGGGCCATCGCATGAGCAGTTCTTC CASSLQGPSHEQFF
TRBJ2-2 - many TRBV7-9 TGTGCCAGCAGCTCAGGGACCGGGGAGCTGTTTTTT CASSSGTGELFF
TRBJ2-7 TRBD2 many TRBV6-2/TRBV6-3 TGTGCCAGCATAGGAGCGGGAGGACCCTCATTCCGTCGCTCCTACGAGCAGTACTTC CASIGAGGPSFRRSYEQYF
TRBJ2-5 - - TRBV29-1 TGCAGCGTTGTAGGGGGGCTCCAAGAGACCCAGTACTTC CSVVGGLQETQYF
TRBJ2-5 TRBD1 many TRBV7-6 TGTGCCAGCAGCTTAGGGACAGGGCAAGAGACCCAGTACTTC CASSLGTGQETQYF
TRBJ2-4 - few TRBV12-3/TRBV12-4 TGTGCCAGCAGTCACCGGTCCATAGCCAAAAACATTCAGTACTTC CASSHRSIAKNIQYF
TRBJ2-3 - many TRBV24-1 TGTGCCACCAGCTCAACCCAAGGGGGAGATACGCAGTATTTT CATSSTQGGDTQYF
TRBJ2-7 - many TRBV5-1 TGCGCCAGCAGCCTACTAGAGTCCTCCTACGAGCAGTACTTC CASSLLESSYEQYF
TRBJ2-5 TRBD2 many TRBV6-2/TRBV6-3 TGTGCCAGCAGCCCGGGGGGGGCTAGCGGGAGAGAGACCCAGTACTTC CASSPGGASGRETQYF
TRBJ2-3 TRBD2 many TRBV5-1 TGCGCCAGCAGCTTGTCTAGCGGGAGGTATTTTGCAGATACGCAGTATTTT CASSLSSGRYFADTQYF
TRBJ2-7 - many TRBV20-1 TGCAGTGCTAGAGATATTCATGAGCAGTACTTC CSARDIHEQYF
TRBJ2-3 TRBD1 few TRBV7-8 TGTGCCAGCAGCCGAGGGACAGGTCTCACAGATACGCAGTATTTT CASSRGTGLTDTQYF
TRBJ1-1 TRBD1 - TRBV10-3 TGTGCCATCAGTGAGGACAGGGGGAACACTGAAGCTTTCTTT CAISEDRGNTEAFF
TRBJ2-5 - many TRBV5-1 TGCGCCAGCAGCTTGTCCGTGTACGGGACGGAGACCCAGTACTTC CASSLSVYGTETQYF
TRBJ2-2 - many TRBV10-3 TGTGCCATCAGAACTGGTGGACGGGTGAACACCGGGGAGCTGTTTTTT CAIRTGGRVNTGELFF
TRBJ2-7 - - TRBV6-5 TGTGCCAGCAGTTCCCCGTTAACACACAACTACGAGCAGTACTTC CASSSPLTHNYEQYF
TRBJ2-2 - many TRBV4-2 TGTGCCAGCAGCCCGTCTCAGGGCGGGGAGCTGTTTTTT CASSPSQGGELFF
TRBJ1-1 - many TRBV20-1 TGCAGTGCTAGATCCTCAGGGACCGCGTACACAGGAGCTTTCTTT CSARSSGTAYTGAFF
TRBJ2-4 - many TRBV20-1 TGCAGTGCTAGAGAAGGCCTAGCCCAAGCCAAAAACATTCAGTACTTC CSAREGLAQAKNIQYF
TRBJ1-2 - many TRBV4-1 TGCGCCAGCAGCCATGGACGGATGAACTATGGCTACACCTTC CASSHGRMNYGYTF
TRBJ1-2 TRBD1 many TRBV5-6 TGTGCCAGCAGCTCCCCGACAGGGGGCGGCTATGGCTACACCTTC CASSSPTGGGYGYTF
TRBJ1-1 - - TRBV10-3 TGTGCCATCAGTGAGCCCGGCAGCATGATCACTGAAGCTTTCTTT CAISEPGSMITEAFF
TRBJ1-2 - many TRBV7-2 TGTGCCAGCAGCTTAGTGTCCCTCGGGGCGGGGGGCTACACCTTC CASSLVSLGAGGYTF
TRBJ2-4 TRBD2 many TRBV20-1 TGCAGTGCTGCAGATAGCGGGAGCTCCGGAAACATTCAGTACTTC CSAADSGSSGNIQYF
TRBJ1-5 - many TRBV6-5 TGTGCCAGCAGAGACAGTTTCAATCAGCCCCAGCATTTT CASRDSFNQPQHF
TRBJ2-7 TRBD1 many TRBV7-2 TGTGCCAGCAGCTCACAGGGGCTTCCCTACGAGCAGTACTTC CASSSQGLPYEQYF
TRBJ1-1 - many TRBV20-1 TGCAGTCCGACAGTAGGGGGAATGGGGAACACTGAAGCTTTCTTT CSPTVGGMGNTEAFF